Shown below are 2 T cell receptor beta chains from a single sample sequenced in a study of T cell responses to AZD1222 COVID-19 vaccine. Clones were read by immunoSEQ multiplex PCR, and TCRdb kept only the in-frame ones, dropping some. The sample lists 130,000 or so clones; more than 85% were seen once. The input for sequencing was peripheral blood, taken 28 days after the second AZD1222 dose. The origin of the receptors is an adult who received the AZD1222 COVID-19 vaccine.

CDR3 in amino acids: CASSPESRETQYF. For the CDR3, the DNA is TGCGCCAGCAGCCCAGAGAGCAGGGAGACCCAGTACTTC. The chain carries TRBV5-1 and TRBJ2-5; D remains ambiguous. The CDR3 consists of 13 residues. The V gene's germline CDR1 is SGHRS and CDR2 YFSETQ. Trimming took off 4 bases at V and 5 bases at J, with 12 bases between the two ends.

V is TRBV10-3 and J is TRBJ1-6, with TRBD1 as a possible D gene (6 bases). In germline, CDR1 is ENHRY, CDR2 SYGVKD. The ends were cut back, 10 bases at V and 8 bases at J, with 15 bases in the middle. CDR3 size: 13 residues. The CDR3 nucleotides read TGTGCCAGTGCAGGGGATCTAGATTCACCCCTCCACTTT. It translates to CASAGDLDSPLHF.